These 14 T cell receptor beta chains were all obtained from the same sample, sequenced in a study of T-cell reconstitution after alpha-beta-depleted transplantation in children. The library targeted TCRbeta and was prepared with unique molecular identifiers. TCRdb itself ran the PCR reads through MiXCR, one entry per CDR3 protein. Counted here are 200,000 to 250,000 distinct CDR3 sequences, about a tenth occurring once; the ten biggest clones make up 28%. The sample was PBMCs, taken before TCRalphabeta/CD19-depleted stem cell transplant. These receptors came from a child younger than two with acute myeloid leukemia, due to receive a stem cell transplant.

This clonotype was seen repeatedly, ten times or more. One junction end disagrees with the germline gene, perhaps due to a read error. J is TRBJ2-1 and V is TRBV12-3 or TRBV12-4, with D perhaps TRBD1 (5 bases). The CDR3 is 12 residues long. CDR3 in amino acids: CASSSGTGEEFF. DNA of the CDR3: TGTGCCAGCAGTTCCGGAACAGGTGAGGAGTTCTTC.

This clonotype came up a few times. This sequence joins TRBV28 and TRBJ1-5, with D tentatively TRBD1 (5 bases). Germline V gene data show CDR1 as MDHEN and CDR2 as SYDVKM. The CDR3 contains 15 residues. Trimming removed 7 bases from V and 4 bases from J, with 17 bases in between. The CDR3 sequence is CASNPVGPGNQPQHF. The DNA of the CDR3 is TGTGCCAGCAATCCTGTGGGACCCGGGAATCAGCCCCAGCATTTT.

Worth noting for this clonotype: This may be a read error, as it is one base from a much larger clone. This chain joins TRBV7-6 and TRBJ2-3; maybe TRBD2 (5 bases). V gave up 0 bases and J gave up 5 bases, with 9 bases separating them. This CDR3 is 14 amino acids long. Germline values: CDR1 SGHVS, CDR2 FNYEAQ. CDR3 nucleotide sequence: TGTGCCAGCAGCTTAGCGGGAGATAAAGATACGCAGTATTTT. This gives the protein CASSLAGDKDTQYF.

This clonotype occurred many times. V and J are TRBV5-1 and TRBJ2-3; D call uncertain. Per germline, CDR1 SGHRS and CDR2 YFSETQ. The CDR3 runs to 16 residues. V was cut by 0 bases and J by 0 bases, with 11 bases left in between. The CDR3 region has the DNA TGCGCCAGCAGCTTGGCGGGCCCTTCTAGCACAGATACGCAGTATTTT. The encoded protein is CASSLAGPSSTDTQYF.

This clonotype came up many times. This chain uses TRBV14 with TRBJ1-1, with 7 bases that match TRBD1. Germline V CDR1 and CDR2: SGHDN, FVKESK. The trim removed 3 bases at V and 4 bases at J, leaving 5 bases unmatched. There are 14 residues in the CDR3. CDR3 nucleotides: TGTGCCAGCAGCCATGCCGGGACAGTCACTGAAGCTTTCTTT. Amino acids: CASSHAGTVTEAFF.

This clonotype appeared many times. This chain connects TRBV18 to TRBJ2-7; TRBD1 is a possible D gene (7 bases). CDR1 and CDR2 (germline): KGHSH, LQKENI. The CDR3 is made up of 14 amino acids. V was shortened by 5 bases and J by 4 bases, with 15 bases between the two germline ends. The CDR3 reads CASSFDRAGYEQYF. In nucleotides, the CDR3 is TGTGCCAGCTCATTTGACAGGGCGGGGTACGAGCAGTACTTC.

This clonotype was detected ten times or more. The chain is built from TRBV9 and TRBJ1-3; D gene ambiguous. Deletions cut 1 base from V and 4 bases from J, with 9 bases between. Germline CDR1 reads SGDLS; CDR2 reads YYNGEE. The CDR3 spans 14 residues. This chain's CDR3 is CASSVSHLGNTIYF. The CDR3 nucleotides are TGTGCCAGCAGCGTATCCCATTTGGGAAACACCATATATTTT.

This clonotype was seen a few times. V gene TRBV7-2 combines with J gene TRBJ2-2, with TRBD1 identical over 7 bases. Per germline, CDR1 SGHTA and CDR2 FQGNSA. This CDR3 region has 15 residues. J gave up 1 base and V 6 bases, and 5 bases lay outside the gene matches. CDR3 in DNA: TGTGCCAGCAGACGCCGACAGGGGAACACCGGGGAGCTGTTTTTT. Protein: CASRRRQGNTGELFF.

This clonotype was observed at least ten times. The rearrangement links TRBV6-2 or TRBV6-3 to TRBJ1-2; 8 nucleotides agree with TRBD1. Germline values: CDR1 MNHEY, CDR2 SVGEGT. This CDR3 contains 14 residues. V shed 8 bases, J shed 4 bases, and the junction held 9 bases outside the gene matches. The CDR3 protein is CASLVDRGAYGYTF. The CDR3 DNA reads TGTGCCAGCCTCGTCGACAGGGGTGCCTATGGCTACACCTTC.

The sample holds many counts of this clonotype. One base away lies a much larger clone, so this may be a sequencing read error. The V and J genes are TRBV29-1 and TRBJ2-5, with D perhaps TRBD2 (5 bases). V lost 1 base and J 2 bases, leaving 5 bases between the germline ends. The CDR3 loop spans 12 amino acids. In germline, CDR1 is SQVTM, CDR2 ANQGSEA. CDR3 bases: TGCAGCGTTGAAGCGGGGCAAGAGACCCAGTACTTC. It encodes CSVEAGQETQYF.

Ten or more counts support this clonotype. The chain joins TRBV20-1 to TRBJ2-5; D call uncertain. V lost 1 base, J lost 2 bases, and 8 bases lay in between. This CDR3 comprises 13 residues. Germline-derived CDR1 and CDR2 are DFQATT and SNEGSKA (reference sequence). The CDR3 bases are TGCAGTGCTAGAGTCGGCCTACAAGAGACCCAGTACTTC. It specifies CSARVGLQETQYF.

This clonotype was found many times. The gene calls are TRBV2 and TRBJ2-7; 8 bases fit TRBD1. Germline V gene data show CDR1 as SNHLY and CDR2 as FYNNEI. V lost 6 bases to trimming and J lost 9 bases; unmatched junction nucleotides: 4. The CDR3 runs 11 residues. The CDR3 loop reads CASRPDRGQYF. DNA for the CDR3: TGTGCCAGCAGACCCGACAGGGGGCAGTACTTC.

This clonotype was seen a single time. This chain links TRBV25-1 with TRBJ2-7; 9 positions match TRBD2. This CDR3 contains 14 residues. The junction had 4 bases not matched to a gene; V was cut back by 2 bases and J by 5 bases. Looked up from germline, CDR1 is MGHDK and CDR2 is SYGVNS. DNA of the CDR3: TGTGCCAGCAGTGAACCCGGACTAGCGAACGAGCAGTACTTC. Residues: CASSEPGLANEQYF.

This clonotype appeared many times. The chain links TRBV5-1 to TRBJ2-2, with D uncertain. The V and J ends lost 5 bases and 6 bases respectively, with 17 bases between them. This CDR3 region has 15 residues. Germline V gene data show CDR1 as SGHRS and CDR2 as YFSETQ. The CDR3 loop is CASSLTSRFAGELFF. The CDR3 region has the DNA TGCGCCAGCAGTCTGACCAGTAGGTTCGCCGGGGAGCTGTTTTTT.